Reported below is one T cell receptor beta chain. The data were obtained in a study of T cells in localized non-small cell lung cancer. Method: immunoSEQ multiplex PCR; TCRdb's copy keeps in-frame clones and lacks some. Altogether around 41,000 clones are present, more than 75% being singletons, with the ten largest covering approximately 6.4%. The CDR3 spans 13 residues. Germline values: CDR1 SGHTA, CDR2 FQGTGA. The ends lost 5 bases at V and 8 bases at J; junction bases unmatched: 7. The material was peripheral blood, obtained before any cancer treatment. This sequence joins TRBV7-3 and TRBJ2-3, with TRBD1 identical over 7 bases. This TCR was recovered from a man aged 40 to 69 with stage I lung adenocarcinoma. CDR3 in amino acids: CASSEQGTGTQYF. CDR3 nucleotide sequence: TGTGCCAGCAGCGAACAGGGGACGGGTACGCAGTATTTT. Combining the CDR3 with reference TRBV7-3 and TRBJ2-3 gives the whole variable domain GAGVSQTPSNKVTEKGKYVELRCDPISGHTALYWYRQSLGQGPEFLIYFQGTGAADDSGLPNDRFFAVRPEGSVSTLKIQRTERGDSAVYLCASSEQGTGTQYFGPGTRLTVL.